Included here is one TCR beta chain sequence, with context. Its matching antigen is unknown. The CDR3 runs to 12 residues. Germline loops: CDR1 LGHNA, CDR2 YNFKEQ. Trimming took 3 bases from V and 2 from J, leaving 4 bases between them. This entry comes from a study of cytomegalovirus exposure and HLA in healthy donors. A multiplex PCR was run with 60 Vbeta primers and 13 Jbeta primers. Repertoires were generated with immunoSEQ multiplex PCR, while TCRdb's copy carries only in-frame clones and drops some. The sample records roughly 120,000 clones, about 70% being singletons. Study-wide results and caveats: Sequencing likely produced, as an artifact, a cluster of highly shared sequence variants. The study designated 150 to 200 TCR beta chains cytomegalovirus-associated.

The J gene is TRBJ2-5, the V gene TRBV4-2; D unresolved. The sample comprised PBMCs. This clonotype was obtained from a man between 25 and 39 years old in good health and CMV-seropositive. The CDR3 region is CASSHLQETQYF. The CDR3 DNA reads TGTGCCAGCAGCCACCTTCAAGAGACCCAGTACTTC.